Following are 3 T cell receptor beta chains from one sample sequenced in a study of T cells in Graves' hyperthyroidism and ophthalmopathy. The TCR beta CDR3 regions underwent amplification using RNA transcripts as the source. First-round RT-PCR with HTBI primers amplified the TCR CDR3 region. TCRdb re-called the multiplex PCR reads through MiXCR, storing one row per CDR3 protein. Found here are approximately 380,000 distinct CDR3 sequences, about a fifth of them singletons; the top ten hold about 4%. Sequenced input: blood. These receptors were collected from a young woman with Graves' hyperthyroidism.

This clonotype was counted many times. The chain carries TRBV25-1 and TRBJ2-7; 7 nucleotides align to TRBD2. Germline CDR1 reads MGHDK; CDR2 reads SYGVNS. There are 14 residues in the CDR3. V shed 6 bases and J 7 bases; nucleotides not matched to a gene: 12. In nucleotides, the CDR3 is TGTGCCAGCAGCCCTCTCGGGACTACGGGGGAGCAGTACTTC. Translated, it gives CASSPLGTTGEQYF.

At least ten counts were recorded for this clonotype. V and J are TRBV19 and TRBJ1-5; a possible D gene is TRBD1 (5 bases). The germline V gene has CDR1 LNHDA and CDR2 SQIVND (reference sequence). This CDR3 region has 16 residues. Trimming stripped 5 bases from V and 0 bases from J, with 14 bases between. CDR3 protein: CASSGPGRGSNQPQHF. CDR3 in DNA: TGTGCCAGTAGTGGTCCGGGACGGGGTAGCAATCAGCCCCAGCATTTT.

The chain uses TRBV27 and TRBJ1-1, with D unresolved. This CDR3 has 16 residues. The germline V gene has CDR1 MNHEY and CDR2 SMNVEV (reference sequence). V was cut by 3 bases and J by 0 bases, with 14 bases left in between. CDR3 DNA sequence: TGTGCCAGCAGTTTCCGCTTGGGAGGGATGAACACTGAAGCTTTCTTT. This encodes CASSFRLGGMNTEAFF.